The T cell receptor (beta chain) described here comes from a study of blood T cell repertoires in COVID-19. Profiled with immunoSEQ multiplex PCR; TCRdb holds only in-frame clones, not every one. The repertoire has some 180,000 clones, about four fifths of them found once; the top ten carry about 2.5%. Germline V gene lookup returns CDR1 KGHSH and CDR2 LQKENI. Trimming stripped 9 bases from V and 0 bases from J, with 12 bases between. CDR3 length: 13 amino acids. The sample taken for sequencing was peripheral blood. The chain uses TRBV18 and TRBJ2-7, with a weak D call TRBD2 (6 bases). This clonotype originated in a woman older than 75 with COVID-19, enrolled during active disease. This chain's CDR3 is CASGDSVSYEQYF. In DNA, the CDR3 is TGTGCCAGTGGGGACTCTGTCTCCTACGAGCAGTACTTC. The variable domain in full, with the rest retrieved from reference TRBV18 and TRBJ2-7, is NAGVMQNPRHLVRRRGQEARLRCSPMKGHSHVYWYRQLPEEGLKFMVYLQKENIIDESGMPKERFSAEFPKEGPSILRIQQVVRGDSAAYFCASGDSVSYEQYFGPGTRLTVT.